This T cell receptor beta chain was recovered during a study of shared clonotypes between healthy human individuals (dated by TCRdb to 2018 to 2021). Regarding the study in general: The cohort included three men and a couple of women between 18 and 49 years of age. For each donor, CD4 naive and CD4 memory were each run on three plates, CD8 naive on two plates, and CD8 memory on one plate. Blood TCR repertoires of a handful of healthy adults were deeply sequenced to estimate repertoire size and the extent of clonotype sharing between individuals. To increase sequencing depth and limit assay-specific biases, different laboratories used diverse techniques to prepare libraries and sequence TCR repertoires. Leukapheresis yielded between about 0.8 and 8.9 billion PBMCs per donor.

The study at large found these results: Because the study included only a small number of donors, the genetic and exposure-history diversity represented was limited. Based on pairwise subsampling, the degree of clonotype sharing among donors was expected to be affected by sequencing depth. Compared with non-shared clonotypes, clonotypes shared by all four sorted-subset donors had higher generation probabilities. Estimated clonotype richness was generally larger for naive than for memory subsets. Rarefaction of sorted-subset datasets indicated incomplete sequencing despite the large sequencing depth. Sampling was restricted to blood, and TCR repertoires in tissue are likely to differ from TCR repertoires in blood. Sharing across a handful of donors was observed for about 5% of naive CD4, 3% to 3.5% of naive CD8, 2% to 2.5% of memory CD4, and roughly 0.4% of memory CD8 clonotypes.

Healthy HIV-negative adults with no recently reported acute infections or vaccinations were included as donors. All donors were Caucasian adults living in Nashville, Tennessee, USA. CD4+ T cells were enriched by magnetic negative selection; naive cells were then positively selected on CD45RA, and the negative fraction formed the memory subset. After blood collection by leukapheresis, PBMCs were isolated using Ficoll-Histopaque density gradient centrifugation and then cryopreserved in the vapor phase of liquid nitrogen. Analytical flow cytometry was used to check the purity and quantity of each magnetically sorted T cell population. From each sorted fraction, genomic DNA was isolated and quantified by UV absorbance on a Nanodrop 2000c. CDR3 length: 14 amino acids, cysteine to phenylalanine. The entry retains the CDR3 DNA only, 42 bases that are in frame from base 1. Trimming at the junction amounts to 0 bases on V and 4 bases on J, and the germline ends lie 10 bases apart. Sequences SGHRS (CDR1) and YFSETQ (CDR2) are obtained from the germline V gene.

For this clone: There is no known antigen for this receptor. Per-base qualities were not stored, and no clone one base away is much larger.

Using the deep immunoSEQ assay, TCR CDR3 regions were amplified from genomic DNA by multiplex PCR. Genomic DNA extracted from each cell subset was distributed evenly over all wells of several immunoSEQ 96-well plates, and each plate served as one replicate. Each replicate PCR for sorted subsets received 150 to 250 ng genomic DNA, equal to roughly 29,000 T cell genomes. The purified libraries were quantified using a Qubit 3.0 fluorometer, sized with a Bioanalyzer 2100, and then quantified again using the KAPA Library Quantification kit. Every immunoSEQ 96-well plate was sequenced on a separate single-read 150-cycle Illumina NextSeq 550 flow cell. Under the source paper's analysis protocol: Because the immunoSEQ output included only junctional sequences and no quality scores, the filtering could not be the same as the filtering used for full-length reads. To assign V/J genes and CDR3, sequences were annotated against IMGT germline references using PyIR, a Python wrapper for IgBLAST v1.9. Reads with weak V/J assignments (E-value above 1e-6), missing CDR3, stop codons, out-of-frame junctions, or ambiguous translated residues were removed. V3J clonotypes were defined as sequences sharing an identical inferred V gene, J gene, and CDR3 amino acid sequence. The percentage overlap between two repertoires was calculated by dividing the number of shared unique clonotypes by the size of the smaller repertoire. Richness of each repertoire was evaluated using RTK rarefaction, the Chao1 estimator, and Recon v2.1 estimates of unobserved clonotypes. Generation probabilities for all TCRbeta clonotypes obtained by the gDNA method from a handful of donors were computed using OLGA. Sourced from immuneACCESS, this table was stored by TCRdb with only in-frame sequences that have V and J called. A share of the clones is absent; for the studies checked, an unresolved V gene accounts for under half, and the remainder has no known explanation. V and J calls and clone size come straight from that table; D and trimming were deduced from the DNA. The sample profile shows 730,000 or so clones; approximately 75% of them were found once. The ten largest account for approximately 1.8% of the sample.

This chain is built from TRBV5-1 and TRBJ1-1; no D segment can be confidently identified. What was sequenced was memory CD4+ T cells sorted from blood. The cell subset or site label, as the study defines it: CD45RA-negative fraction. This TCR was sampled from a woman aged 30 to 39 in good health. At the DNA level, the sequence is TGCGCCAGCAGCTTGGCGATAGGATTCACTGAAGCTTTCTTT. This is translated as CASSLAIGFTEAFF. Reference TRBV5-1 and TRBJ1-1 proteins supply the regions before and after the CDR3; the full variable domain is: KAGVTQTPRYLIKTRGQQVTLSCSPISGHRSVSWYQQTPGQGLQFLFEYFSETQRNKGNFPGRFSGRQFSNSRSEMNVSTLELGDSALYLCASSLAIGFTEAFFGQGTRLTVV.